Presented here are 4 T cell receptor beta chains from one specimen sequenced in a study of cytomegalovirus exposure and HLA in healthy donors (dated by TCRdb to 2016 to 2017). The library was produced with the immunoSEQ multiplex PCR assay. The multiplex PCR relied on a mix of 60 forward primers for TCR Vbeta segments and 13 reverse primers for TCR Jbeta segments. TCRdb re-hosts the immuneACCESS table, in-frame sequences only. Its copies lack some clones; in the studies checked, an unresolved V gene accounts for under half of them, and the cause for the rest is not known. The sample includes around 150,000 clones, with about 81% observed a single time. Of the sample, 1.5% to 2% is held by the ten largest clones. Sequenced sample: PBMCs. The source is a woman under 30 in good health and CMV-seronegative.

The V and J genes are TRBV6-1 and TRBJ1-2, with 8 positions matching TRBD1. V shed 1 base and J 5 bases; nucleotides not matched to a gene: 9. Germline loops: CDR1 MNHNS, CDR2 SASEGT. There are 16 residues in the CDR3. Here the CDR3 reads CASSEEKRQGRYGYTF. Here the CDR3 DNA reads TGTGCCAGCAGTGAAGAAAAAAGACAGGGGCGGTATGGCTACACCTTC.

This chain's CDR3 is CASSELGGDRGLEQYF. The CDR3 DNA follows: TGTGCCAGCAGTGAATTGGGGGGGGACAGGGGGCTGGAGCAGTACTTC. The gene calls are TRBV6-1 and TRBJ2-7, with 12 positions matching TRBD1. The V segment lost 2 bases and the J segment 7 bases; nucleotides outside the gene matches: 9. Germline assignment: CDR1 MNHNS and CDR2 SASEGT. The CDR3 consists of 16 residues.

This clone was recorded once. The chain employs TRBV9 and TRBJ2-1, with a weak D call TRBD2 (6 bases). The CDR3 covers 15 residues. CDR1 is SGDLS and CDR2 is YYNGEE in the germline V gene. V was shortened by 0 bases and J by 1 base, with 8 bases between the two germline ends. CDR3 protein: CASSVVGGSYNEQFF. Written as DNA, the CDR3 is TGTGCCAGCAGCGTAGTCGGAGGGTCCTACAATGAGCAGTTCTTC.

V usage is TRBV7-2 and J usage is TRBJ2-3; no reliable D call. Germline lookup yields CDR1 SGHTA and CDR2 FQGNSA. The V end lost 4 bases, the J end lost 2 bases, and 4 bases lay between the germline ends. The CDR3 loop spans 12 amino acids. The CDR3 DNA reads TGTGCCAGCAGCTCCTTCACAGATACGCAGTATTTT. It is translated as CASSSFTDTQYF.